The 6 T cell receptor beta chains listed next were all sequenced from one sample in a study of blood T cell repertoires in COVID-19. The assay was immunoSEQ multiplex PCR, and TCRdb's table has in-frame clones only and misses some. The data hold over 150,000 clones, with roughly 90% observed a single time. Input material: peripheral blood. The receptors stem from a man aged 50 to 60 with acute or convalescent COVID-19.

For the CDR3, the DNA is TGTGCCAGCAGTTCTGGGGCAGACCCCAGGGAGACCCAGTACTTC. Amino acids: CASSSGADPRETQYF. The chain has TRBV6-5 and TRBJ2-5; D is perhaps TRBD1 (5 bases). Trimming removed 4 bases from V and 5 bases from J, with 17 bases in between. The CDR3 loop spans 15 amino acids. In germline, CDR1 is MNHEY, CDR2 SVGAGI.

The V and J genes are TRBV6-5 and TRBJ1-1; 8 bases are shared with TRBD1. The CDR3 contains 15 residues. Germline CDR1 is MNHEY and CDR2 is SVGAGI. V lost 5 bases and J lost 4; bases outside the gene matches: 9. The CDR3 protein is CASSILQGVGTEAFF. The CDR3 DNA sequence: TGTGCCAGCAGTATACTACAGGGGGTCGGCACTGAAGCTTTCTTT.

This chain joins TRBV30 and TRBJ2-2; TRBD1 is a possible D gene (5 bases). Germline values: CDR1 GTSNPN, CDR2 SVGIG (reference sequence). The CDR3 is 12 amino acids. Trimming shortened V by 4 bases and J by 5 bases, and 8 bases separated the two germline ends. CDR3 amino acids: CAWNRLTGELFF. DNA of the CDR3: TGTGCCTGGAACAGGTTAACCGGGGAGCTGTTTTTT.

This chain joins TRBV5-6 and TRBJ2-1; TRBD1 matches 10 bases. This CDR3 is 18 amino acids long. CDR1 is SGHDT and CDR2 is YYEEEE in the germline V gene. V gave up 4 bases and J gave up 7 bases; unmatched junction bases: 17. The CDR3 DNA is TGTGCCAGCAGCCGGAGGGCCCCCGAGGACAGGGGGTTGAATGAGCAGTTCTTC. Its protein product is CASSRRAPEDRGLNEQFF.

The rearrangement links TRBV5-1 to TRBJ1-2; D is unresolved. Germline CDR1 and CDR2: SGHRS and YFSETQ. This CDR3 spans 12 amino acids. The V gene lost 0 bases and the J gene lost 8 bases, with 8 bases spanning the gap. CDR3 in DNA: TGCGCCAGCAGCTTGGCCTTGGGCGGCTACACCTTC. This translates into CASSLALGGYTF.

This clone appeared once. This rearrangement joins TRBV28 to TRBJ2-5; 9 nucleotides agree with TRBD2. J lost 5 bases, V lost 5 bases, and 9 bases had no gene match. The CDR3 loop spans 15 amino acids. The germline V gene encodes CDR1 MDHEN and CDR2 SYDVKM. The CDR3 coding sequence is TGTGCCAGCAGTCCCAGGGGACTAGCCGAGGAGACCCAGTACTTC. Its translation is CASSPRGLAEETQYF.